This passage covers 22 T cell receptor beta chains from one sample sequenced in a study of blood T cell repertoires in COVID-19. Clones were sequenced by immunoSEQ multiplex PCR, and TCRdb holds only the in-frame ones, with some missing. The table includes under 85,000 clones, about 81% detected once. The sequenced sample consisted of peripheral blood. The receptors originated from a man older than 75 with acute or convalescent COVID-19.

The CDR3 reads CASSRTGRDQPQHF. CDR3 coding DNA: TGTGCCAGCAGCCGGACAGGCAGGGATCAGCCCCAGCATTTT. V and J are TRBV4-2 and TRBJ1-5; 7 positions match TRBD1. With V trimmed by 4 bases and J by 5 bases, 5 bases remained unmatched. This CDR3 has 14 residues. CDR1 LGHNA and CDR2 YNFKEQ come from the germline V gene.

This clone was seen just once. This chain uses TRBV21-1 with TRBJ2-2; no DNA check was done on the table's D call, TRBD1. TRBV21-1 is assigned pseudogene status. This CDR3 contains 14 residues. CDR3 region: CASGGTGHTGELFF. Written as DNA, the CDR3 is TGTGCCAGCGGGGGGACAGGTCACACCGGGGAGCTGTTTTTT.

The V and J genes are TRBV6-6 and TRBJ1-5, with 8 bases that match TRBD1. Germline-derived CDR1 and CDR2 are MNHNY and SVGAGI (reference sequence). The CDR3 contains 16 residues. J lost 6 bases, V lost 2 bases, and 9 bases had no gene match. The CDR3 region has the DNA TGTGCCAGCAGTTACGACCCTTGGACAGGGTTTCAGCCCCAGCATTTT. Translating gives CASSYDPWTGFQPQHF.

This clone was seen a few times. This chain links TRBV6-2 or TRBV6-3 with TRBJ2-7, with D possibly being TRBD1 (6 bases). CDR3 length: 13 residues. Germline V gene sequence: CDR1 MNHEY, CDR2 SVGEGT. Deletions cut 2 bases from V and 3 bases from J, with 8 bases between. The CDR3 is CASSYNRVYEQYF. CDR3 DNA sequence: TGTGCCAGCAGTTACAACAGGGTCTACGAGCAGTACTTC.

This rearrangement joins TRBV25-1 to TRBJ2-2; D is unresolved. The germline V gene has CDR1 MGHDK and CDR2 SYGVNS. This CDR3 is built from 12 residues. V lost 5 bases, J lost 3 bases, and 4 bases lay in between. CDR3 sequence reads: CASSTDTGELFF. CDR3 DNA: TGTGCCAGCAGTACAGACACCGGGGAGCTGTTTTTT.

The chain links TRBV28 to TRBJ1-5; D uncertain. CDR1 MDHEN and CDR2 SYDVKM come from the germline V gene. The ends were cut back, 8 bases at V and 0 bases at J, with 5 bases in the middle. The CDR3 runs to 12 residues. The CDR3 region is CASLSSNQPQHF. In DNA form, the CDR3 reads TGTGCCAGCCTTAGTAGCAATCAGCCCCAGCATTTT.

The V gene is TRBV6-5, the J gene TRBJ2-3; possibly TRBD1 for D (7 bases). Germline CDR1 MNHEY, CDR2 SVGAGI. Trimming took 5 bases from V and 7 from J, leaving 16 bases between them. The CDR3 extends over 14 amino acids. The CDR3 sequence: CASSRTGGLYTQYF. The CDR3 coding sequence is TGTGCCAGCAGTCGGACAGGAGGGCTCTATACGCAGTATTTT.

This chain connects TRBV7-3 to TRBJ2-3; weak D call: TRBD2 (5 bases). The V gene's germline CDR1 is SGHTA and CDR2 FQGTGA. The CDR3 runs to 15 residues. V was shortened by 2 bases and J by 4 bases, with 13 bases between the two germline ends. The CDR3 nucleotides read TGTGCCAGCAGCTTAGGACTCGCCTCGGCAGATACGCAGTATTTT. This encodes CASSLGLASADTQYF.

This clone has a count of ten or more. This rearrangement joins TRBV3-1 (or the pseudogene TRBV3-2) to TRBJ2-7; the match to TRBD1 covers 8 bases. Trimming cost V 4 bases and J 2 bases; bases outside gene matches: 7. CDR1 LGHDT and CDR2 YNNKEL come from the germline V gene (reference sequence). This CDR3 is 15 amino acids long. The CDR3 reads CASSPFRGQTYEQYF. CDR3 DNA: TGTGCCAGCAGCCCGTTCAGGGGGCAAACCTACGAGCAGTACTTC.

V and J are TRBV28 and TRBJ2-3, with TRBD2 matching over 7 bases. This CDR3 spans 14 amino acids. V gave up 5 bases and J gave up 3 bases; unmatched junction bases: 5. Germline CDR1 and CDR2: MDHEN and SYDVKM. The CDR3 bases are TGTGCCAGCAGTACCAAGCGGGGTACAGATACGCAGTATTTT. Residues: CASSTKRGTDTQYF.

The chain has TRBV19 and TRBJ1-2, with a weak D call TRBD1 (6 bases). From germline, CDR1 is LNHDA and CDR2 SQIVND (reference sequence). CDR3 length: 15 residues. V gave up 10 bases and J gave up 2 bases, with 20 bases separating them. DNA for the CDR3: TGTGCCATTAAGACAGGTTCGCCTGTCAACTATGGCTACACCTTC. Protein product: CAIKTGSPVNYGYTF.

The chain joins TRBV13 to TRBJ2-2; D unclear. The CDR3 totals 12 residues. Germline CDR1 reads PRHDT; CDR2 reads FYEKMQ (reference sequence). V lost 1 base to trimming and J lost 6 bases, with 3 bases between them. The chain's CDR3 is CASSLVSGELFF. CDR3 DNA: TGTGCCAGCAGCTTAGTATCCGGGGAGCTGTTTTTT.

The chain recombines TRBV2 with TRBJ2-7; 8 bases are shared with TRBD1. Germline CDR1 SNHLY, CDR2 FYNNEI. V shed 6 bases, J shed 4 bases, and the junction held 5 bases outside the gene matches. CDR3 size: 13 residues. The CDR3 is CASREDREYEQYF. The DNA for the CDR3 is TGTGCCAGCAGGGAGGACAGGGAGTACGAGCAGTACTTC.

In DNA, the CDR3 is TGTGCCAGTAGTATGTGGGGGGAACACTATGGCTACACCTTC. Its translation: CASSMWGEHYGYTF. The chain joins TRBV19 to TRBJ1-2, with D possibly being TRBD1 (5 bases). Germline V gives CDR1 LNHDA, CDR2 SQIVND (reference sequence). The CDR3 is made up of 14 amino acids. Trimming pared 3 bases from V and 3 bases from J, leaving 11 bases between.

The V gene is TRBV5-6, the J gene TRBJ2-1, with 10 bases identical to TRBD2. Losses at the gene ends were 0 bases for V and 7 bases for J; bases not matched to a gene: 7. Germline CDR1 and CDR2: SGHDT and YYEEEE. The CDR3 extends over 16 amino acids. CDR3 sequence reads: CASSLDLAGAENEQFF. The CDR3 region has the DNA TGTGCCAGCAGCTTGGATCTAGCGGGGGCGGAAAATGAGCAGTTCTTC.

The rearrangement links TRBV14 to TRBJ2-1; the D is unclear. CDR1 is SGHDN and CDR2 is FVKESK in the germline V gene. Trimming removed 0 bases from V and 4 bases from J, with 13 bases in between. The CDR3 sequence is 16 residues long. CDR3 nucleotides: TGTGCCAGCAGCCAAGACCATTTTTCGGGTTACAATGAGCAGTTCTTC. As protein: CASSQDHFSGYNEQFF.

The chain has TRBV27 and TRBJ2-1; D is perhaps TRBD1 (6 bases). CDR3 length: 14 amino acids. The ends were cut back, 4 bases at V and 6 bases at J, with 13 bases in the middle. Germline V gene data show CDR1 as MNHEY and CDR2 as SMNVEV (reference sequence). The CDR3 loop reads CASSWDTGGNEQFF. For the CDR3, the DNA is TGTGCCAGCAGTTGGGACACTGGTGGCAATGAGCAGTTCTTC.

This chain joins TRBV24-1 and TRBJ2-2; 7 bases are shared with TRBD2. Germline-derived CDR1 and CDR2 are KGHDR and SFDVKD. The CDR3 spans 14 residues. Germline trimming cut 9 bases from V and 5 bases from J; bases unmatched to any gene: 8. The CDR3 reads CATRASGQTGELFF. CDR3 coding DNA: TGTGCCACCCGAGCTAGCGGTCAAACCGGGGAGCTGTTTTTT.

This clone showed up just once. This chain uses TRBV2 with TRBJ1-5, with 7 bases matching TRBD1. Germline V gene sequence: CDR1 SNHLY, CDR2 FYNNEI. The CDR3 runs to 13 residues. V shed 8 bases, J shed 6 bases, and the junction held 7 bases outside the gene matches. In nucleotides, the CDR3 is TGTGCCAGCGTTTTAGGGGGCGGTCAGCCCCAGCATTTT. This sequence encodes CASVLGGGQPQHF.

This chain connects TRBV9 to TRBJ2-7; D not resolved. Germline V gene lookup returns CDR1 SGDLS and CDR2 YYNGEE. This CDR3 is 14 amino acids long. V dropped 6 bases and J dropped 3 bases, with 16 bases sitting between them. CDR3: CASIPRRLNYEQYF. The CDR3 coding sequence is TGTGCCAGCATCCCGCGAAGACTTAACTACGAGCAGTACTTC. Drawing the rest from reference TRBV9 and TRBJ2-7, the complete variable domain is DSGVTQTPKHLITATGQRVTLRCSPRSGDLSVYWYQQSLDQGLQFLIQYYNGEERAKGNILERFSAQQFPDLHSELNLSSLELGDSALYFCASIPRRLNYEQYFGPGTRLTVT.

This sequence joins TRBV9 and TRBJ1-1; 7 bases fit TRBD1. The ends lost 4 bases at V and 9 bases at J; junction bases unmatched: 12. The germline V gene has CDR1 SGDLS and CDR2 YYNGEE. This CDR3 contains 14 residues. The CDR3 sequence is CASSPRQGEGQAFF. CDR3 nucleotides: TGTGCCAGCAGCCCCCGACAGGGTGAGGGGCAAGCTTTCTTT.

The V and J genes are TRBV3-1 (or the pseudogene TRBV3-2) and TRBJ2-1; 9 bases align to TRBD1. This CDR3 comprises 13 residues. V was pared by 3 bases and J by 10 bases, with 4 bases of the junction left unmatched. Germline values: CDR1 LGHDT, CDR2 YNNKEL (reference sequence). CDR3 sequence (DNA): TGTGCCAGCAGCCAGGGACAGGGTTTCGAGCAGTTCTTC. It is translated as CASSQGQGFEQFF.